These T cell receptor beta chains were read from a single sample in a study of neurological immune-mediated disorders. One entry per CDR3 protein results from TCRdb running MiXCR on the 5' RACE reads. The sample lists about 59,000 distinct CDR3 sequences; 20% to 30% were seen once. The material sequenced was PBMCs. The receptors were gathered from a man aged 55 to 70 with HTLV-1-associated myelopathy (HAM/TSP). The conserved cysteine and the conserved F or W are not part of the CDR3 here.

TRBV20-1	SAQTSGRARETQY
TRBV7-2	ASSSGGYEQF
TRBV7-9	ASSSDTFNTEAF
TRBV4-2	ASSQAHGGGTADTQY
TRBV20-1	SALTGQRFDLY
TRBV12-3/TRBV12-4	ASSGTAEPPGSQH
TRBV15	ATAGVISDTGELF
TRBV7-8	ASSFLTNEKLF
TRBV7-9	ASVAGLNTEAF
TRBV24-1	ATSDRRNEQF
TRBV5-1	ASSSGTATNYGYT
TRBV20-1	SARTGTSSYEQY
TRBV5-1	ASSPMPGLSGDTQY
TRBV27	ASSLPPDSGGELF
TRBV5-1	ASSSQTGSYGYT
TRBV6-1	ASGRQTTNEKLF
TRBV11-2	ASSHGIQLREQY
TRBV21-1	ASSPESGLAGGAKNIQY
TRBV12-3/TRBV12-4	ASSPGLSEQY
TRBV29-1	SVGKTSGRSDTQY
TRBV19	ASSPLDRGLWYTEAF
TRBV4-1	ASSRGGTGLSGELF
TRBV28	ASSSLFPDYEQY
TRBV28	ASSLPRQGATGKLF
TRBV7-8	ASSPNTGTSGNTIY
TRBV20-1	SATQTQGIYEQY
TRBV10-3	SISERTSGSATWELF
TRBV6-1	ASTPSGENEQF
TRBV28	ASRKGTQETQY
TRBV7-8	ASSPVGGFTSYEQY
TRBV5-1	ASSFGPGRVNTEAF
TRBV14	ASSLGTVNTEAF
TRBV14	ASSLRTSGSGEQY
TRBV20-1	SATRDYFSYEQY
TRBV20-1	SASYATSGNTGELF
TRBV5-1	ASSSPGTGGLRLF
TRBV29-1	SVLAGGSTDTQY
TRBV20-1	SARDPRGRETQY
TRBV28	ASSGQAPEQF
TRBV5-1	ASSPGLAPYNEQF
TRBV5-1	ASRLSSGVNTEAF
TRBV7-2	ASSLGWGPGYT
TRBV15	ATSRDGSSDEKLF
TRBV20-1	SARRRDSWSPLH
TRBV20-1	SPPMLSEQY
TRBV9	ASSGLGPAYNEQF
TRBV3-1	ASSRHTDTQY
TRBV7-9	ASRSGAGNTIY
TRBV7-9	ASSLEVRDQQF
TRBV5-1	ASSFGTSGTNEQF
TRBV9	ASSPGQVGEQF